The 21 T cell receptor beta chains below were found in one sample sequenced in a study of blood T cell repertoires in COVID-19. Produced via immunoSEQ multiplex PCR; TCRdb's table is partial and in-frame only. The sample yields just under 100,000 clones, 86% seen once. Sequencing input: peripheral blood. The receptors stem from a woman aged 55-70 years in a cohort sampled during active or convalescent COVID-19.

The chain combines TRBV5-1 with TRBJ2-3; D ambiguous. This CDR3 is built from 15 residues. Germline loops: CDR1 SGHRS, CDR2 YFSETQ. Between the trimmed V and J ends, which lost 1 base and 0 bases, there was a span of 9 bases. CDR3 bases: TGCGCCAGCAGCTTGTCCCCGGTCAGCACAGATACGCAGTATTTT. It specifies CASSLSPVSTDTQYF.

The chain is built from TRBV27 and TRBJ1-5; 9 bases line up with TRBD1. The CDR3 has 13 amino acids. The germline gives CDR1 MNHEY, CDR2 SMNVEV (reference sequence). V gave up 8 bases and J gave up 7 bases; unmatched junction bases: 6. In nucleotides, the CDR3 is TGTGCCAGCCGGGGACAGGGTAGCCAGCCCCAGCATTTT. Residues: CASRGQGSQPQHF.

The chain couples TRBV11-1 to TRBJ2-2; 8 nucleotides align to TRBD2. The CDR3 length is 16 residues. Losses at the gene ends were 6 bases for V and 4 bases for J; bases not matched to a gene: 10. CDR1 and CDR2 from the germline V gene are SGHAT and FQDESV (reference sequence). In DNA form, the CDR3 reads TGTGCCAGCAGACCGACAGCGGGAGAGTTCACCGGGGAGCTGTTTTTT. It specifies CASRPTAGEFTGELFF. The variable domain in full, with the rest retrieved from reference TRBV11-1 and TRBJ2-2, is EAEVAQSPRYKITEKSQAVAFWCDPISGHATLYWYRQILGQGPELLVQFQDESVVDDSQLPKDRFSAERLKGVDSTLKIQPAELGDSAMYLCASRPTAGEFTGELFFGEGSRLTVL.

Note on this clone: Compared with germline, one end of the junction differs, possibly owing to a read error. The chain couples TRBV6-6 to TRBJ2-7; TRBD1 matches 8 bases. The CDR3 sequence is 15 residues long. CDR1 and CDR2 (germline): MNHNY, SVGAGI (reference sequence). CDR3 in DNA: TGTGCCAGCAGTTGGGACAGGAGTCCCTCCGACGAGCAGTACTTC. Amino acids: CASSWDRSPSDEQYF.

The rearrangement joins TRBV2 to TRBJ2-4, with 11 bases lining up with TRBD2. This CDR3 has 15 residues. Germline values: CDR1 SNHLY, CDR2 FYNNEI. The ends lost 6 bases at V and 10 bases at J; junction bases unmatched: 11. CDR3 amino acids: CASSGRGTSGFIQYF. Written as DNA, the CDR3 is TGTGCCAGCAGCGGACGGGGGACTAGCGGCTTTATTCAGTACTTC.

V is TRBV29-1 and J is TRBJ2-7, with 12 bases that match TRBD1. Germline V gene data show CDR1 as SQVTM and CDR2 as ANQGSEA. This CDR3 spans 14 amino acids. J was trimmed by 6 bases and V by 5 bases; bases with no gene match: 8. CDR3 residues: CSVIGGTGGFEQYF. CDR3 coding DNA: TGCAGCGTTATCGGCGGGACAGGGGGCTTCGAGCAGTACTTC.

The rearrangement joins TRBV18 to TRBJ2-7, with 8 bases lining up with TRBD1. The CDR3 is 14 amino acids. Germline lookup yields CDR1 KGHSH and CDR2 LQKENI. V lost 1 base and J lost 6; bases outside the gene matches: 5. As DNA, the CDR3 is TGTGCCAGCTCACCACGATGGACAGGGCGCGAGCAGTACTTC. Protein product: CASSPRWTGREQYF.

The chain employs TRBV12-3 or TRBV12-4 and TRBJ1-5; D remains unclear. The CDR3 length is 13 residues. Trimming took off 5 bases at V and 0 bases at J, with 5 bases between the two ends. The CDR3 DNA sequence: TGTGCCAGCAGTGCGGATAGCAATCAGCCCCAGCATTTT. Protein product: CASSADSNQPQHF.

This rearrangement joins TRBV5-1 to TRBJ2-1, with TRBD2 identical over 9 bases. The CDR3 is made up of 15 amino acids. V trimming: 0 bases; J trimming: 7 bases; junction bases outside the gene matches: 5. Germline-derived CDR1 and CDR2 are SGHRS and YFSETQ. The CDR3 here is CASSLVRGGSNEQFF. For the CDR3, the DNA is TGCGCCAGCAGCTTGGTGCGGGGGGGATCTAATGAGCAGTTCTTC.

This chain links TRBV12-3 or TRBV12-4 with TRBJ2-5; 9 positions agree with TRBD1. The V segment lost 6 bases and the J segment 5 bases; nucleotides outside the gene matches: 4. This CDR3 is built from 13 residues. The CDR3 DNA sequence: TGTGCCAGCAGGTACAGGGGGCAGGAGACCCAGTACTTC. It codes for CASRYRGQETQYF.

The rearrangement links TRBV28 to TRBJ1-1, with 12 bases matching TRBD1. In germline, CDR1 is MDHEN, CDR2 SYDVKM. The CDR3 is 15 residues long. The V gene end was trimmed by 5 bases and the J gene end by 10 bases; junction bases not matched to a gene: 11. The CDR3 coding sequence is TGTGCCAGCAGTATGCCCGGGACAGGGGGCATCGGAGCTTTCTTT. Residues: CASSMPGTGGIGAFF.

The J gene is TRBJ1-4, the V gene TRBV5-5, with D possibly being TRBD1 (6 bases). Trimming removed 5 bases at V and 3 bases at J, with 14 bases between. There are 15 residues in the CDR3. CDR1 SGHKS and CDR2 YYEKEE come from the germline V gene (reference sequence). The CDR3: CASSLIQGPNEKLFF. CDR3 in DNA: TGTGCCAGCAGTTTAATACAGGGTCCTAATGAAAAACTGTTTTTT.

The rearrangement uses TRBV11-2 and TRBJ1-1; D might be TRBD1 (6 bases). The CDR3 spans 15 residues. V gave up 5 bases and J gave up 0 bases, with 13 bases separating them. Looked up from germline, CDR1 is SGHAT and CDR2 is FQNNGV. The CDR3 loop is CASSPWAGVNTEAFF. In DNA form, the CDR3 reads TGTGCCAGCAGCCCCTGGGCAGGGGTGAACACTGAAGCTTTCTTT.

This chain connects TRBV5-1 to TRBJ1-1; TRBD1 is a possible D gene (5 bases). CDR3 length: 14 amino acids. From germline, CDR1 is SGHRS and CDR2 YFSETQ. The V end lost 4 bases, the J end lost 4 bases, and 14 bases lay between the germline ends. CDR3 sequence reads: CASSPGGESTEAFF. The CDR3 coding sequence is TGCGCCAGCAGCCCCGGGGGGGAAAGCACTGAAGCTTTCTTT.

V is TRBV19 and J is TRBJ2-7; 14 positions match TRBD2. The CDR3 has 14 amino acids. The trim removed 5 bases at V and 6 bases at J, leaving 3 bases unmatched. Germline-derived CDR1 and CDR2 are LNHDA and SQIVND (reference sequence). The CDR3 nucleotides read TGTGCCAGTAGTTCCGGACTAGCGGGAGGCGAGCAGTACTTC. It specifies CASSSGLAGGEQYF.

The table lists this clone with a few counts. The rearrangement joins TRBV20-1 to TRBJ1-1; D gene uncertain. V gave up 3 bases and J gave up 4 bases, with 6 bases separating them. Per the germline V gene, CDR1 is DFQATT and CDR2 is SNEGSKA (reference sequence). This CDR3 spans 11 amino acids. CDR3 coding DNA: TGCAGTGCTAGTCCCGGCACTGAAGCTTTCTTT. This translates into CSASPGTEAFF.

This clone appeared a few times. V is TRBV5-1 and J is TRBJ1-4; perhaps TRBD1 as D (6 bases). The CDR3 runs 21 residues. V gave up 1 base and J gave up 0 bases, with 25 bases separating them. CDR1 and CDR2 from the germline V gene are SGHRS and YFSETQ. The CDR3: CASSLWPRTGPWDATNEKLFF. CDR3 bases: TGCGCCAGCAGCTTGTGGCCCCGAACAGGGCCCTGGGATGCAACTAATGAAAAACTGTTTTTT.

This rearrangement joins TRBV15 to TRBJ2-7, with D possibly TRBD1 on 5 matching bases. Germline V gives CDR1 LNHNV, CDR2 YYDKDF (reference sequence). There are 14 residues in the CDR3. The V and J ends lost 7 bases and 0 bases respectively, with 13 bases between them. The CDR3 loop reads CATKPDTSSYEQYF. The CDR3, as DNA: TGTGCCACCAAACCGGACACCAGCTCCTACGAGCAGTACTTC.

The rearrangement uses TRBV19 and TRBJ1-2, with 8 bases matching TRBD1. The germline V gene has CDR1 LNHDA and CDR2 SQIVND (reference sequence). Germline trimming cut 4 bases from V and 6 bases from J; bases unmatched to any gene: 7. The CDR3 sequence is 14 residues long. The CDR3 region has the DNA TGTGCCAGTAGTAACCGAGGGACAGGTCATGGCTACACCTTC. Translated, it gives CASSNRGTGHGYTF.

CDR3: CASSSTGGRETQYF. CDR3 bases: TGTGCCAGTAGTTCGACGGGGGGCAGGGAGACCCAGTACTTC. The chain has TRBV19 and TRBJ2-5; D perhaps matches TRBD2 (7 bases). The CDR3 is made up of 14 amino acids. Trimming took 5 bases from V and 5 from J, leaving 15 bases between them. The germline CDR1 and CDR2 sequences are LNHDA and SQIVND (reference sequence).

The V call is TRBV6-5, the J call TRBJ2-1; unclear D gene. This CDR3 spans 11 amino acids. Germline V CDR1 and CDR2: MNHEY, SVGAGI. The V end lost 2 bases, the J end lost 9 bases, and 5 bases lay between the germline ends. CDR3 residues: CASSYPGEQFF. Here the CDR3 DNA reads TGTGCCAGCAGTTACCCGGGTGAGCAGTTCTTC.